The T cell receptor beta chain under discussion was sequenced for a study of blood T cell repertoires in COVID-19 (dated by TCRdb to about 2020). Concerning the study at large: Samples covering the acute and convalescent phases of COVID-19 were provided by collaborators in the United States, Italy and Spain. The material from the prospective study consisted of cDNA or gDNA derived from T cells, B-cell-depleted T cells, or PBMCs. The dataset comprised deeply sampled blood TCRbeta repertoires from subjects exposed to, actively infected with, or recovered from COVID-19. The repertoires were made available in a free public database intended to serve as a resource for research on the immune response to SARS-CoV-2. Samples were obtained from the ongoing ImmuneRACE study (first 160 participants) and from about 1,300 subjects provided by 6 global collaborators. Sample metadata almost always included a de-identified subject ID, COVID-19 status, age in years and sex. Where available, HLA class I and class II types were obtained from metadata supplied by the sample provider rather than from assay-based typing. The full study reports these points: How much clinical and demographic metadata was included differed by source and by participant, and the metadata was provided uncurated.

This clone came up a few times. What antigen it recognizes has not been identified. No much larger clone is present one base from it, and per-base qualities are unavailable. The collaborating institutions used their own protocols to collect whole blood in K2EDTA tubes. Collaborator samples were shipped for TCRbeta analysis as frozen whole blood, isolated PBMCs, or DNA extracted from either sample type. From its cysteine to its phenylalanine, the CDR3 spans 15 amino acids. Only the CDR3 DNA is retained, 45 bases long and in frame from the first base. The V end loses 2 bases and the J end loses 2 bases, and a stretch of 14 bases separates them. Reading the germline V gene (reference sequence) gives CDR1 SGHNT and CDR2 YYREEE. The immunoSEQ Assay, a bias-controlled multiplex PCR, was used to amplify TCRbeta CDR3 regions from genomic DNA. On the study's bioinformatics: The number of nucleated cells in each sample was estimated by amplification of reference gene primers within the assay. To quantify the absolute abundance of each unique TCRbeta CDR3 rearrangement, sequence reads were collapsed and filtered. For each sample, productive Simpson clonality was calculated by taking the square root of Simpson's diversity index across productive rearrangements. In its TCRdb copy, this immuneACCESS table keeps in-frame sequences only and misses some clones. Where compared with another copy, unresolved V genes explain less than half of these, and the others have no known cause. That table furnishes V, J and clone size, whereas the DNA furnished D and trimming. Here the sample has roughly 230,000 clones; over 80% occur a single time. The top ten clonotypes cover more than 5% of the sample.

Here the chain combines TRBV5-4 and TRBJ2-7; TRBD1 is a weak D gene call, 5 bases matching. The sample comprised peripheral blood. The TCR originated in a human donor in a cohort sampled during active COVID-19. In nucleotide form, the sequence is TGTGCCAGCAGCTTTGGGGCAGGTGATGCCTACGAGCAGTACTTC. The encoded protein is CASSFGAGDAYEQYF.